Included here is one T cell receptor (beta chain) sequence, with context. Its antigen is unknown. The germline gives CDR1 MDHEN, CDR2 SYDVKM. The CDR3 totals 15 residues. J was trimmed by 0 bases and V by 8 bases; bases with no gene match: 7. These data are taken from a study of shared clonotypes between healthy human individuals. At the level of the study: Serving as donors were two women and three men, whose ages spanned 18 to 49. Used for every donor were three CD4 naive, three CD4 memory, two CD8 naive and one CD8 memory plate.

Here immunoSEQ multiplex PCR was the method, and the copy in TCRdb shows in-frame clones only, minus some. The data contain some 2,400,000 clones, 95% of them singletons. Findings and limits, study-wide: An anticipated effect of sequencing depth on clonotype sharing among donors was recognized. Naive subsets generally had larger estimated richness than memory subsets.

This clonotype was sampled from a man younger than 30 in good health. The V call is TRBV28, the J call TRBJ1-5, with 7 bases matching TRBD1. Sequenced input: naive CD4+ T cells sorted from blood. Subset here: CD45RA+ positively selected. In nucleotides, the CDR3 is TGTGCCAGCGAAACGGACAGGAGTAGCAATCAGCCCCAGCATTTT. Residues: CASETDRSSNQPQHF.